This is a list of T cell receptor beta chains from one sample in a study of cytomegalovirus exposure and HLA in healthy donors. Clones were sequenced by immunoSEQ multiplex PCR, and TCRdb holds only the in-frame ones, with some missing. The sample lists roughly 33,000 clones; 80% were seen once. Sequencing was carried out using PBMCs. These TCRs come from a male donor in good health and CMV-seronegative. Each CDR3 is given with its conserved first and last residue. D genes are given only for firm matches. Clone size, where shown, is once, few, many, or a class for clones that have expanded.

CASSLVKGGDTEAFF TGCGCCAGCAGCTTGGTAAAGGGAGGCGACACTGAAGCTTTCTTT NA 15 TRBJ1-1 NA TRBV5-1
CASSNSTSGGYTF TGTGCCAGCAGTAATAGCACGAGCGGAGGCTACACCTTC NA 13 TRBJ1-2 NA TRBV6-4
CASSLEQAPTGELFF TGTGCCAGCAGCTTGGAACAGGCGCCCACCGGGGAGCTGTTTTTT few 15 TRBJ2-2 NA TRBV11-2
CAIRPGQDYNEQFF TGTGCCATCAGGCCGGGACAGGACTACAATGAGCAGTTCTTC NA 14 TRBJ2-1 TRBD1 TRBV10-3
CSAEDRENTEAFF TGCAGCGCCGAGGACAGGGAGAACACTGAAGCTTTCTTT NA 13 TRBJ1-1 TRBD1 TRBV29-1
CASSQDLRLAGVYNEQFF TGCGCCAGCAGCCAAGATCTTCGACTAGCGGGAGTCTACAATGAGCAGTTCTTC NA 18 TRBJ2-1 TRBD2 TRBV4-3
CASSSQGNTEAFF TGTGCCAGCAGTTCACAGGGGAACACTGAAGCTTTCTTT NA 13 TRBJ1-1 NA TRBV6-9
CASSLAGGSAFF TGTGCCAGCAGCTTAGCTGGGGGGTCGGCTTTCTTT NA 12 TRBJ1-1 NA TRBV7-8
CASSLVGVGGEQYF TGCGCCAGCAGCTTGGTTGGGGTGGGGGGCGAGCAGTACTTC NA 14 TRBJ2-7 NA TRBV5-1
CASSPRNSPLHF TGTGCCAGCAGCCCCCGTAATTCACCCCTCCACTTT NA 12 TRBJ1-6 NA TRBV7-8